A single sample is the source of the 28 T cell receptor beta chains below, sequenced in a study of metastatic and nonmetastatic thyroid tumors. Treatment of any kind had been given to no patient before thyroid surgery. Through MiXCR, TCRdb re-clonotyped the PCR reads. Of approximately 35,000 clones in the sample, under 40% were seen once. Sequenced sample: tumor tissue. The receptors shown here come from a female donor with papillary thyroid cancer or a benign thyroid nodule (not recorded which). Some clones in this sample may be carry-over from other donors' samples.

The J gene is TRBJ2-3, the V gene TRBV9, with D perhaps matching TRBD1 or TRBD2 (5 bases each). There are 15 residues in the CDR3. V was pared by 0 bases and J by 2 bases, with 10 bases between. Germline V gene data show CDR1 as SGDLS and CDR2 as YYNGEE. The CDR3 loop is CASSVVPGPTDTQYF. CDR3 DNA: TGTGCCAGCAGCGTAGTGCCGGGGCCCACAGATACGCAGTATTTT.

This clone was seen a handful of times. The V gene is TRBV28, the J gene TRBJ1-2; D may be TRBD1 (6 bases). Per germline, CDR1 MDHEN and CDR2 SYDVKM. The CDR3 extends over 13 amino acids. Trimming removed 6 bases at V and 6 bases at J, with 14 bases between. CDR3 DNA: TGTGCCAGCAGGGACAGATTCCTGGATGGCTACACCTTC. It encodes CASRDRFLDGYTF.

This clone was observed a handful of times. Mismatch with germline at one junction end may stem from a read error. The CDR3 protein is CASSNRQVGQYF. The CDR3 coding sequence is TGTGCCAGCAGTAATCGACAGGTTGGGCAGTATTTT. The gene calls are TRBV10-3 and TRBJ2-3; tentatively, D is TRBD1 (6 bases). Germline V gene sequence: CDR1 ENHRY, CDR2 SYGVKD. The CDR3 runs to 12 residues.

The chain joins TRBV5-1 to TRBJ2-7, with TRBD1 matching 9 bases. The ends lost 0 bases at V and 4 bases at J; junction bases unmatched: 5. The germline V gene encodes CDR1 SGHRS and CDR2 YFSETQ. CDR3 length: 15 residues. CDR3 nucleotides: TGCGCCAGCAGCTTGGCGCCGGACAGGGGATACGAGCAGTACTTC. This translates into CASSLAPDRGYEQYF.

The chain's CDR3 is CASSTTTGTAAGAFF. The CDR3 DNA reads TGCGCCAGCAGCACAACAACCGGGACGGCGGCCGGGGCTTTCTTT. The chain is built from TRBV5-1 and TRBJ1-1, with D perhaps matching TRBD1 (5 bases). Trimming shortened V by 4 bases and J by 11 bases, and 24 bases separated the two germline ends. The CDR3 length is 15 residues. CDR1 is SGHRS and CDR2 is YFSETQ in the germline V gene.

There are a few counts of this clone. V usage is TRBV28 and J usage is TRBJ2-6; 11 positions agree with TRBD2. Per germline, CDR1 MDHEN and CDR2 SYDVKM. The CDR3 consists of 19 residues. Germline trimming cut 6 bases from V and 4 bases from J; bases unmatched to any gene: 14. The CDR3 spells CASSPPGVAGGSGANVLTF. CDR3 sequence (DNA): TGTGCCAGCAGCCCCCCCGGGGTAGCGGGAGGGTCGGGGGCCAACGTCCTGACTTTC.

This chain connects TRBV20-1 to TRBJ1-5; no clear D gene. With 3 bases removed from V and 6 bases from J, the gap between germline ends came to 24 bases. The CDR3 is 17 amino acids. Germline CDR1 reads DFQATT; CDR2 reads SNEGSKA (reference sequence). The CDR3 region has the DNA TGCAGTGCTAGGAGGCCCCTACGTCGGTGGTTCAGTCAGCCCCAGCATTTT. Protein sequence: CSARRPLRRWFSQPQHF.

The rearrangement links TRBV7-2 to TRBJ2-2; D is unresolved. The germline V and J ends were trimmed by 6 bases and 2 bases, with 13 bases remaining between them. This CDR3 has 15 amino acids. Germline V gene sequence: CDR1 SGHTA, CDR2 FQGNSA. Here the CDR3 DNA reads TGTGCCAGCAGTTCCTTCAAATTAAACACCGGGGAGCTGTTTTTT. This translates into CASSSFKLNTGELFF.

This clone came up a few times. The chain couples TRBV11-1 to TRBJ2-1; possible D gene TRBD1, 6 bases. V gave up 5 bases and J gave up 6 bases, with 23 bases separating them. Germline CDR1 reads SGHAT; CDR2 reads FQDESV (reference sequence). CDR3 length: 17 residues. CDR3 residues: CASSPDSAIFLLNEQFF. CDR3 DNA: TGTGCCAGCAGCCCGGACAGCGCCATATTCCTTCTCAATGAGCAGTTCTTC.

CDR3 in DNA: TGTGCCAGCAGTGATAAGTACCGGGGCACTGAAGCTTTCTTT. This codes for CASSDKYRGTEAFF. This chain connects TRBV6-1 to TRBJ1-1; no definite D call. Trimming removed 3 bases from V and 4 bases from J, with 12 bases in between. The germline gives CDR1 MNHNS, CDR2 SASEGT. The CDR3 contains 14 residues.

Comment on this clone: At one of its ends the junction is not consistent with the germline gene, which may arise from a read error. The J gene is TRBJ2-5, the V gene TRBV28, with D perhaps being TRBD1 or TRBD2 (6 bases each). This CDR3 contains 16 residues. Germline CDR1 is MDHEN and CDR2 is SYDVKM. The CDR3 DNA sequence: TGTGCCAGCAGTTTACTGGGGGGCTGGGGGCAAGAGACCCAGTACTTT. It is translated as CASSLLGGWGQETQYF.

The CDR3 sequence is CASSLRGETYGYTF. In DNA form, the CDR3 reads TGTGCCAGCAGTTTACGGGGAGAGACCTATGGCTACACCTTC. V is TRBV28 and J is TRBJ1-2; D gene unclear. Germline values: CDR1 MDHEN, CDR2 SYDVKM. V was trimmed by 2 bases and J by 4 bases, leaving 11 bases between them. The CDR3 spans 14 residues.

J is TRBJ2-7 and V is TRBV12-3 or TRBV12-4; 7 bases agree with TRBD2. The CDR3 covers 14 residues. J was trimmed by 4 bases and V by 3 bases; bases with no gene match: 6. The CDR3 nucleotides read TGTGCCAGCAGTTTGCGCGGGAGCTGGTACGAGCAGTACTTC. Its protein product is CASSLRGSWYEQYF.

The V and J genes are TRBV12-3 or TRBV12-4 and TRBJ1-1, with D maybe TRBD1 (5 bases). V shed 8 bases and J shed 5 bases, with 21 bases lying between them. The CDR3 length is 15 residues. In DNA form, the CDR3 reads TGTGCCAGCGGACCCCGCGGGGCCGGTAGGACTGAAGCTTTCTTT. Translated: CASGPRGAGRTEAFF.

The chain joins TRBV24-1 to TRBJ2-7, with TRBD2 as a possible D gene (5 bases). The germline V and J ends were trimmed by 12 bases and 3 bases, with 14 bases remaining between them. CDR1 KGHDR and CDR2 SFDVKD come from the germline V gene. The CDR3 is 12 residues long. This CDR3 is CAPTRRGYEQYF. As DNA, the CDR3 is TGTGCCCCTACTAGAAGAGGCTACGAGCAGTACTTC.

The chain joins TRBV11-1 to TRBJ2-1, with a possible D match to TRBD1 (6 bases). The germline CDR1 and CDR2 sequences are SGHAT and FQDESV (reference sequence). V lost 6 bases, J lost 3 bases, and 15 bases lay in between. The CDR3 consists of 15 residues. In DNA, the CDR3 is TGTGCCAGCAGGGATAGTGGGGGCTTCTACAATGAGCAGTTCTTC. This encodes CASRDSGGFYNEQFF.

This clone has only a few counts. One end of the junction fails to match germline, which may point to a read error. This chain links TRBV6-1 with TRBJ2-7; D perhaps matches TRBD1 (7 bases). Per the germline V gene, CDR1 is MNHNS and CDR2 is SASEGT. The CDR3 extends over 12 amino acids. CDR3 protein: CASSFDRDSGNF. DNA of the CDR3: TGTGCCAGCAGCTTCGACAGGGACTCTGGTAACTTC.

With regard to this clone: Other DNA sequences in the sample encode the same CDR3. V usage is TRBV7-3 and J usage is TRBJ1-2, with D possibly being TRBD1 (6 bases). The CDR3 totals 13 residues. Germline lookup yields CDR1 SGHTA and CDR2 FQGTGA. The V gene lost 1 base and the J gene lost 8 bases, with 11 bases spanning the gap. Here the CDR3 DNA reads TGTGCCAGCAGCTTAAGCACAGGGAAGGGCTACACCTTC. It translates to CASSLSTGKGYTF.

This sequence joins TRBV30 and TRBJ2-5; D is perhaps TRBD1 (5 bases). Germline CDR1 and CDR2: GTSNPN and SVGIG (reference sequence). This CDR3 is built from 12 residues. Trimming removed 1 base at V and 5 bases at J, with 8 bases between. The CDR3 sequence is CAWSGQGETQYF. CDR3 coding DNA: TGTGCCTGGAGTGGCCAGGGCGAGACCCAGTACTTC.

There are a few counts of this clone. The J gene is TRBJ2-2, the V gene TRBV7-9; D might be TRBD1 or TRBD2, each matching 6 bases. This CDR3 spans 15 amino acids. Trimming removed 4 bases from V and 5 bases from J, with 14 bases in between. CDR1 and CDR2 (germline): SEHNR, FQNEAQ (reference sequence). This CDR3 is CASSSMGGATGELFF. The CDR3 bases are TGTGCCAGCAGCTCAATGGGGGGCGCAACCGGGGAGCTGTTTTTT.

This clone turned up a few times. The chain links TRBV6-1 to TRBJ1-6, with D perhaps matching TRBD1 (5 bases). The germline gives CDR1 MNHNS, CDR2 SASEGT. Trimming left V 6 bases short and J 8 bases short, with 20 bases between. This CDR3 has 16 residues. CDR3 region: CASRIRVVSKDSPLHF. Written as DNA, the CDR3 is TGTGCCAGCAGAATCAGGGTCGTATCGAAGGATTCACCCCTCCACTTT.

The genes are TRBV11-2 and TRBJ2-1, with D unclear. Trimming pared 1 base from V and 4 bases from J, leaving 5 bases between. The CDR3 has 13 residues. CDR1 SGHAT and CDR2 FQNNGV come from the germline V gene. The CDR3 region is CASSLVGYNEQFF. CDR3 nucleotides: TGTGCCAGCAGCTTAGTTGGGTACAATGAGCAGTTCTTC.

This rearrangement joins TRBV2 to TRBJ2-7; D is unresolved. CDR1 and CDR2 from the germline V gene are SNHLY and FYNNEI. The CDR3 spans 10 residues. V dropped 4 bases and J dropped 9 bases, with 7 bases sitting between them. The CDR3 protein is CASSVMGQYF. CDR3 DNA sequence: TGTGCCAGCAGTGTAATGGGGCAGTACTTC.

V usage is TRBV20-1 and J usage is TRBJ1-2, with D unclear. Trimming cost V 4 bases and J 4 bases, with 13 bases left between them. The CDR3 totals 13 residues. In germline, CDR1 is DFQATT, CDR2 SNEGSKA (reference sequence). The CDR3 loop is CSAISYRGYGYTF. CDR3 nucleotide sequence: TGCAGTGCTATCTCCTATCGGGGCTATGGCTACACCTTC.

The gene calls are TRBV16 and TRBJ2-3, with 7 bases identical to TRBD2. Trimming took 2 bases from V and 3 from J; bases not matched to a gene: 5. The CDR3 consists of 15 residues. The germline gives CDR1 KGHSY, CDR2 FQNENV. The CDR3 is CASSQAGDRTDTQYF. The CDR3, as DNA: TGTGCCAGCAGCCAAGCGGGGGATAGAACAGATACGCAGTATTTT.

The chain joins TRBV30 to TRBJ1-4; tentatively, D is TRBD1 (5 bases). Germline values: CDR1 GTSNPN, CDR2 SVGIG (reference sequence). Trimming removed 1 base at V and 8 bases at J, with 14 bases between. The CDR3 is 14 residues long. CDR3 bases: TGTGCCTGGAGTGATGAGAGGGACGGGGAAAAACTGTTTTTT. Amino acid sequence: CAWSDERDGEKLFF.

This chain links TRBV28 with TRBJ1-2, with unresolved D. With 6 bases removed from V and 2 bases from J, the gap between germline ends came to 19 bases. The CDR3 has 16 residues. The germline V gene encodes CDR1 MDHEN and CDR2 SYDVKM. CDR3 region: CASRGGASTQNYGYTF. The DNA of the CDR3 is TGTGCCAGCAGGGGAGGAGCATCAACTCAAAACTATGGCTACACCTTC.

The chain joins TRBV6-4 to TRBJ1-1; D possibly corresponds to TRBD1 (6 bases). V was clipped by 0 bases and J by 4 bases, with 12 bases between them. The CDR3 is 15 amino acids. Germline CDR1 and CDR2: MRHNA and SNTAGT. The CDR3 protein is CASSDSRAGATEAFF. DNA of the CDR3: TGTGCCAGCAGTGACTCGAGAGCAGGGGCCACTGAAGCTTTCTTT.